Shown below are 4 T cell receptor beta chains from a single sample sequenced in a study of response to subunit inactivated influenza vaccine. Each CDR3 protein gets one entry after TCRdb re-called the RT-PCR reads with MiXCR. This table has 300,000 to 350,000 distinct CDR3 sequences, roughly 20% appearing once. The specimen comprised PBMCs from blood, sampled roughly 20 months after vaccination. The receptors were gathered from a man aged 45 to 70 who received an inactivated influenza vaccine.

The sample holds a few counts of this clonotype. This rearrangement joins TRBV6-1 to TRBJ1-4; 8 nucleotides agree with TRBD1. The CDR3 is made up of 18 amino acids. The germline gives CDR1 MNHNS, CDR2 SASEGT. Trimming at V came to 5 bases and at J to 2 bases, leaving 13 bases not matched to a gene. The CDR3 region has the DNA TGTGCCAGCAGTCCCGAGCCAGGGGGCGTAGGGACTAATGAAAAACTGTTTTTT. Protein product: CASSPEPGGVGTNEKLFF.

This clonotype was seen only a few times. This chain links TRBV6-2 or TRBV6-3 with TRBJ1-5; a weak D match, TRBD1 (5 bases). CDR1 is MNHEY, CDR2 SVGEGT, per germline. Trimming left V 0 bases short and J 4 bases short, with 16 bases between. CDR3 length: 17 residues. The CDR3: CASSYSSRGLGNQPQHF. CDR3 DNA sequence: TGTGCCAGCAGTTACTCGAGTAGGGGACTAGGTAATCAGCCCCAGCATTTT.

CDR3 DNA sequence: TGCAGCGTTGTCAAGGTCAACGAGCAGTACTTC. Amino acids: CSVVKVNEQYF. The gene calls are TRBV29-1 and TRBJ2-7; no clear D. Germline V gives CDR1 SQVTM, CDR2 ANQGSEA. The CDR3 covers 11 residues. Trimming left V 4 bases short and J 5 bases short, with 9 bases between.

The rearrangement uses TRBV4-1 and TRBJ1-2, with D maybe TRBD1 (5 bases). The germline V gene has CDR1 MGHRA and CDR2 YSYEKL. V lost 3 bases, J lost 8 bases, and 16 bases lay in between. The CDR3 has 14 amino acids. CDR3 nucleotides: TGCGCCAGCAGCCATCGGGACCAGGGAAGCGGCTACACCTTC. Translated: CASSHRDQGSGYTF.